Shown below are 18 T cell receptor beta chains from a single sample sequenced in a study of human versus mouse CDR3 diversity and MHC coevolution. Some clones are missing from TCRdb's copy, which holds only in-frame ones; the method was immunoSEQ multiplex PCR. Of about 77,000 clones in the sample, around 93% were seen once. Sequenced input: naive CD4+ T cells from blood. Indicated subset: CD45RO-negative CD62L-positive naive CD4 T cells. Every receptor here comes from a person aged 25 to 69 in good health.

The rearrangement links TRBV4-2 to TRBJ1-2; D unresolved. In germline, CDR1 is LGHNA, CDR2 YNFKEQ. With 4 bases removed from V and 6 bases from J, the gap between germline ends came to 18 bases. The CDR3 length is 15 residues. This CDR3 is CASSPDGPTFNGYTF. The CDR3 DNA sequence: TGTGCCAGCAGCCCGGATGGGCCCACATTCAATGGCTACACCTTC.

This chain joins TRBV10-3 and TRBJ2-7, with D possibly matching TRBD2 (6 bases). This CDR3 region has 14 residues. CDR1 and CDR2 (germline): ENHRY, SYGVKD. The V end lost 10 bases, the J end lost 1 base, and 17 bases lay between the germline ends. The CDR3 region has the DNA TGTGCCAGCGCCGGAGGGACTTTTTCCTACGAGCAGTACTTC. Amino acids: CASAGGTFSYEQYF.

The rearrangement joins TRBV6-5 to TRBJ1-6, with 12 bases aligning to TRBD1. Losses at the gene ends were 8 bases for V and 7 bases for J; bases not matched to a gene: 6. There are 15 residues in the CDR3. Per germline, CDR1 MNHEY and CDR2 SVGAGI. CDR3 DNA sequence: TGTGCCAGCGCGGGACAGGGGGCTCGGAATTCACCCCTCCACTTT. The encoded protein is CASAGQGARNSPLHF.

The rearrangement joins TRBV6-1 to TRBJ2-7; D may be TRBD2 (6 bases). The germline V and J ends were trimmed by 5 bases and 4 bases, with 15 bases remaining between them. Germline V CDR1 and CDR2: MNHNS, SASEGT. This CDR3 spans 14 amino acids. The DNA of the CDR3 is TGTGCCAGCAGTAACCGGGACGGACTATACGAGCAGTACTTC. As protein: CASSNRDGLYEQYF.

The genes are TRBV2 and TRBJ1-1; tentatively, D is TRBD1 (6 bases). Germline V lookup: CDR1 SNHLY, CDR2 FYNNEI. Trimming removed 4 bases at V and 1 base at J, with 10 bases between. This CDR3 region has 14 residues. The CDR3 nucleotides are TGTGCCAGCAGTGTTGGGGGGGCGAACACTGAAGCTTTCTTT. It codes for CASSVGGANTEAFF.

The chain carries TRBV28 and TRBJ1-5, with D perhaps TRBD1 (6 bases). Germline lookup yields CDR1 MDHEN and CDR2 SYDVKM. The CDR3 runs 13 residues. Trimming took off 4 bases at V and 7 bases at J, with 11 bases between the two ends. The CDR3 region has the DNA TGTGCCAGCAGTTCTACAGGGTTGCAGCCCCAGCATTTT. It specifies CASSSTGLQPQHF.

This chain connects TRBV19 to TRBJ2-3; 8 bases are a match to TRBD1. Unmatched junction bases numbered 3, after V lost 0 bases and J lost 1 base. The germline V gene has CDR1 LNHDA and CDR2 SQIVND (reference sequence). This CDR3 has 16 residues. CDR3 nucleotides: TGTGCCAGTAGTATAGACCTGACAGGGGGCACAGATACGCAGTATTTT. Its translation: CASSIDLTGGTDTQYF.

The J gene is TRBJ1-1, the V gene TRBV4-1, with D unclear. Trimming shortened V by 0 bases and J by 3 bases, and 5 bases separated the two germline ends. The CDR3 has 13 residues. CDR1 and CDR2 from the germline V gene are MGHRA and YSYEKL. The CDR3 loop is CASSQDRDTEAFF. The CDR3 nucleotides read TGCGCCAGCAGCCAAGATCGTGACACTGAAGCTTTCTTT.

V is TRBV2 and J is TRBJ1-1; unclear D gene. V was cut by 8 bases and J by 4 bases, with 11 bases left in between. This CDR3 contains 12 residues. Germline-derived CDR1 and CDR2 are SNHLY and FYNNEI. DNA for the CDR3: TGTGCCAGCCGAGGGATGGGCACTGAAGCTTTCTTT. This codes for CASRGMGTEAFF.

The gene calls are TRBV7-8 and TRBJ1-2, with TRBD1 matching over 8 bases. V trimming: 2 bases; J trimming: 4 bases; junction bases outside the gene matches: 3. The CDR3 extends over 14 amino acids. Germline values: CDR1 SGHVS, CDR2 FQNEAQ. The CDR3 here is CASSLTGGFYGYTF. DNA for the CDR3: TGTGCCAGCAGCTTAACAGGGGGGTTCTATGGCTACACCTTC.

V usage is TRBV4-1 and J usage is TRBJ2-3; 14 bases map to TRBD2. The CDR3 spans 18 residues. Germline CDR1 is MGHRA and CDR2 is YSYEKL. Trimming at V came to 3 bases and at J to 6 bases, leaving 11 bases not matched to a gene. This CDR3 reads CASSQAGTSGSSQDTQYF. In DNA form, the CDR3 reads TGCGCCAGCAGCCAGGCCGGGACTAGCGGGAGTTCACAGGATACGCAGTATTTT.

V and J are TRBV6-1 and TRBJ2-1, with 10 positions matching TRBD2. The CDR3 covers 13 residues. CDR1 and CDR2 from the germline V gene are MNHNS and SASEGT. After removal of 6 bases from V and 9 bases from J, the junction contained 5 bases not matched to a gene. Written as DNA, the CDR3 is TGTGCCAGCAGAATTGTAGCGGGAGGTGAGCAGTTCTTC. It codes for CASRIVAGGEQFF.

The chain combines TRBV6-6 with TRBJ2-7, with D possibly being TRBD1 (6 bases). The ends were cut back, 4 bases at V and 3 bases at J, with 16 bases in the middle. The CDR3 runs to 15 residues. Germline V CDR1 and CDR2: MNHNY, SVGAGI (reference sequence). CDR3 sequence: CASSLRDIPIYEQYF. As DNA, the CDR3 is TGTGCCAGCAGTTTACGGGACATCCCGATCTACGAGCAGTACTTC.

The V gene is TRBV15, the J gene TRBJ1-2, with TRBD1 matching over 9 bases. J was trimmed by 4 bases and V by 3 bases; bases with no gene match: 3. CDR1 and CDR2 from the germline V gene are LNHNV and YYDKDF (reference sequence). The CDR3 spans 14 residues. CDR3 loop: CATSRDRGGYGYTF. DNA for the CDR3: TGTGCCACCAGCAGGGACAGGGGTGGCTATGGCTACACCTTC.

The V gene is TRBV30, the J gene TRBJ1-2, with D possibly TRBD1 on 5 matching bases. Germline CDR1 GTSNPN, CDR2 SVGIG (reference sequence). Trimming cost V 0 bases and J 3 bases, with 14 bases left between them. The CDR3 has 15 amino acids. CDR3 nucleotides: TGTGCCTGGAGTGTACGTCCAGGGTCGGACTATGGCTACACCTTC. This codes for CAWSVRPGSDYGYTF.

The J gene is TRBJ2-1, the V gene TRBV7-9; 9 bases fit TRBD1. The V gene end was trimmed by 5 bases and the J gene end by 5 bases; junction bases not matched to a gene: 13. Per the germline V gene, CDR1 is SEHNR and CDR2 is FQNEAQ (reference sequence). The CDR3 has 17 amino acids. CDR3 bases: TGTGCCAGCAGCCCACCTCCCCGGGACAGGGCGCACAATGAGCAGTTCTTC. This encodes CASSPPPRDRAHNEQFF.

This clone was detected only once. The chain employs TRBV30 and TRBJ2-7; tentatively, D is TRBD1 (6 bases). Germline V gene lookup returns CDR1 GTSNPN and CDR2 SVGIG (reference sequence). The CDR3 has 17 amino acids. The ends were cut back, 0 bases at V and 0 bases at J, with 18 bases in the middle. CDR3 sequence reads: CAWSVPFSWTVSYEQYF. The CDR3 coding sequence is TGTGCCTGGAGTGTGCCTTTTTCATGGACAGTCTCCTACGAGCAGTACTTC.

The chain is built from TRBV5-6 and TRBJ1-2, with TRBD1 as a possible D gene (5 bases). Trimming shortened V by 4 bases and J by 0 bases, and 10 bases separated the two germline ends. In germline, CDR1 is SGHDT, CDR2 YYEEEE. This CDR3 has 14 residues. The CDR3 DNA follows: TGTGCCAGCAGCCCAGCGACAGCTAACTATGGCTACACCTTC. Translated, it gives CASSPATANYGYTF.